The rows below give T cell receptor beta chains drawn from one sample of a study of blood T cell repertoires in COVID-19. TCRdb keeps only in-frame clones here, not all; method: immunoSEQ multiplex PCR. There are about 69,000 clones in the sample; 79% occur only once, and roughly 44% lies in the top ten. The sample consisted of peripheral blood. The receptors come from a human donor in a cohort sampled during active COVID-19. Both conserved end residues are trimmed from each CDR3.

V gene	J gene	CDR3 protein
TRBV5-1	TRBJ2-2	ASSLGTGGTGELF
TRBV10-3	TRBJ1-2	AIKRQGTYGYT
TRBV29-1	TRBJ2-6	SVLGTDSGANVLT
TRBV7-2	TRBJ1-1	ASSLGTPFQAF
TRBV30	TRBJ1-6	AWSADRGQNNSPLH
TRBV5-4	TRBJ2-7	ASSPPSGYEQY
TRBV2	TRBJ2-6	ASSELGTGANVLT
TRBV19	TRBJ2-5	ASSIEASGSPKKETQY
TRBV5-6	TRBJ1-3	ASSFAGNTIY
TRBV16	TRBJ2-7	ASSHLRDSYEQY
TRBV6-5	TRBJ2-7	ASIHSGFSYEQY
TRBV11-1	TRBJ2-1	ASSFGLYNEQF
TRBV3-1/TRBV3-2	TRBJ1-2	ASSQDPRRGKGYT
TRBV30	TRBJ1-2	AWTPQGNGYT
TRBV19	TRBJ2-2	ASRRQGTPGELF
TRBV12-1	TRBJ2-2	ASSSGLAPGRIGELF
TRBV6-4	TRBJ2-2	ASSHNTGELF
TRBV6-4	TRBJ2-2	ASSGEGLDNTGELF
TRBV19	TRBJ1-5	ASSIAAGNQPQH
TRBV6-1	TRBJ1-1	ASSERGGQTEAF
TRBV11-2	TRBJ2-7	ASSAHHGQGISYEQY
TRBV28	TRBJ2-3	ASDPAGGPDTQY
TRBV15	TRBJ2-2	ATSRDKTVTGELF
TRBV5-4	TRBJ2-1	ASSWGGLSDYNEQF
TRBV28	TRBJ2-1	ASSFTGGSIWVYNEQF
TRBV18	TRBJ2-3	ASSPRLAGGRTDTQY
TRBV5-6	TRBJ2-1	ASSSPKTVTMKQF
TRBV13	TRBJ2-7	ASSLASGSVQY
TRBV7-2	TRBJ2-3	ASSLEAAPNTQY
TRBV4-1	TRBJ2-4	ASSQERGGQLLAKNIQY
TRBV4-1	TRBJ2-6	ASSQETSISGANVLT
TRBV5-1	TRBJ1-2	ASSLEEGSGYT
TRBV9	TRBJ1-1	ASSPSGQGIGNTEAF
TRBV5-1	TRBJ1-4	ASSLARVPNEKLF
TRBV5-6	TRBJ2-5	ASSTPTSGSETQY
TRBV28	TRBJ1-5	ASRPPGGYGNQPQH
TRBV7-6	TRBJ2-3	ASSRGTSGFTDTQY
TRBV5-1	TRBJ2-2	ASSSGLAGGDRVTGELF
TRBV11-2	TRBJ1-1	ASSRQPDTEAF
TRBV15	TRBJ2-5	ATSRDLQETQY
TRBV2	TRBJ1-1	ASNQGGRGTEAF
TRBV2	TRBJ2-3	ASSEAWLAGYTDTQY